The rows below give T cell receptor beta chains drawn from one sample of a study of blood T cell repertoires in COVID-19. Only in-frame clones appear in the TCRdb table, and some are missing; sequencing was by immunoSEQ multiplex PCR. The sample has about 280,000 clones, approximately 83% seen once. The sequenced sample consisted of peripheral blood. The receptors originated from a woman aged 25 to 45 who had recovered from COVID-19. The CDR3 runs from the conserved cysteine through the conserved F or W. The order of the fields is D gene, J gene, clone size, V gene, CDR3 protein, CDR3 DNA. The D gene is left open where the match is weak. Clone size is given for some rows only: seen once, a few or many times, or a class if the clone is expanded.

d_call: TRBD2; j_call: TRBJ2-2; clone_size: .; v_call: TRBV2; cdr3_aa: CASSVASGNTGELFF; cdr3_nt: TGTGCCAGCAGTGTGGCTAGCGGTAACACCGGGGAGCTGTTTTTT
d_call: TRBD1; j_call: TRBJ2-7; clone_size: once; v_call: TRBV10-3; cdr3_aa: CAISARPDRDTYEQYF; cdr3_nt: TGTGCCATCAGTGCCCGCCCGGACAGGGACACCTACGAGCAGTACTTC
d_call: .; j_call: TRBJ2-7; clone_size: .; v_call: TRBV2; cdr3_aa: CASNAVGYEQYF; cdr3_nt: TGTGCCAGCAATGCGGTCGGCTACGAGCAGTACTTC
d_call: TRBD1; j_call: TRBJ1-5; clone_size: .; v_call: TRBV30; cdr3_aa: CAWSEGQGAGQPQHF; cdr3_nt: TGTGCCTGGAGTGAAGGACAGGGGGCGGGTCAGCCCCAGCATTTT
d_call: .; j_call: TRBJ1-1; clone_size: .; v_call: TRBV7-2; cdr3_aa: CASSIFSGPEAFF; cdr3_nt: TGTGCCAGCAGCATCTTCTCTGGCCCCGAAGCTTTCTTT
d_call: TRBD2; j_call: TRBJ2-7; clone_size: .; v_call: TRBV4-3; cdr3_aa: CASSTLAGDYEQYF; cdr3_nt: TGCGCCAGCTCCACCCTAGCGGGGGACTACGAGCAGTACTTC
d_call: .; j_call: TRBJ1-1; clone_size: .; v_call: TRBV6-5; cdr3_aa: CASSYSKGETFF; cdr3_nt: TGTGCCAGCAGTTACTCGAAGGGGGAGACTTTCTTT
d_call: TRBD2; j_call: TRBJ2-1; clone_size: .; v_call: TRBV19; cdr3_aa: CASSNLRGTSGSPWGSNEQFF; cdr3_nt: TGTGCCAGTAGTAACCTAAGGGGGACTAGCGGGAGTCCGTGGGGTTCGAATGAGCAGTTCTTC
d_call: TRBD2; j_call: TRBJ2-7; clone_size: .; v_call: TRBV27; cdr3_aa: CASSLRASGSYEQYF; cdr3_nt: TGTGCCAGCAGTTTAAGGGCTAGCGGTTCCTACGAGCAGTACTTC
d_call: TRBD2; j_call: TRBJ2-7; clone_size: .; v_call: TRBV27; cdr3_aa: CASSRIAGDYEQYF; cdr3_nt: TGTGCCAGCAGTCGAATAGCGGGAGACTACGAGCAGTACTTC
d_call: TRBD1; j_call: TRBJ2-3; clone_size: .; v_call: TRBV30; cdr3_aa: CACQRQGSTDTQYF; cdr3_nt: TGTGCCTGTCAACGACAGGGGAGCACAGATACGCAGTATTTT
d_call: .; j_call: TRBJ2-3; clone_size: .; v_call: TRBV3-1/TRBV3-2; cdr3_aa: CASSQGSTRADTQYF; cdr3_nt: TGTGCCAGCAGCCAAGGGTCCACTCGGGCAGATACGCAGTATTTT
d_call: .; j_call: TRBJ1-1; clone_size: .; v_call: TRBV30; cdr3_aa: CACRENTEAFF; cdr3_nt: TGTGCCTGCCGGGAGAACACTGAAGCTTTCTTT
d_call: .; j_call: TRBJ2-3; clone_size: .; v_call: TRBV4-1; cdr3_aa: CASSQVGGTDTQYF; cdr3_nt: TGCGCCAGCAGCCAAGTTGGAGGGACAGATACGCAGTATTTT
d_call: .; j_call: TRBJ2-1; clone_size: .; v_call: TRBV6-2/TRBV6-3; cdr3_aa: CASSHSTYVFLDNEQFF; cdr3_nt: TGTGCCAGCAGCCACAGTACGTATGTGTTTTTGGACAATGAGCAGTTCTTC
d_call: TRBD2; j_call: TRBJ2-1; clone_size: .; v_call: TRBV5-1; cdr3_aa: CASSSTSGSQYNEQFF; cdr3_nt: TGCGCCAGCAGCTCGACTAGCGGGAGCCAATACAATGAGCAGTTCTTC
d_call: TRBD1; j_call: TRBJ2-2; clone_size: .; v_call: TRBV5-1; cdr3_aa: CASSPLMGQGSGELFF; cdr3_nt: TGCGCCAGCAGCCCCCTTATGGGACAGGGCTCCGGGGAGCTGTTTTTT
d_call: .; j_call: TRBJ1-2; clone_size: .; v_call: TRBV2; cdr3_aa: CASSEGRVGYGYTF; cdr3_nt: TGTGCCAGCAGTGAGGGGCGCGTCGGCTATGGCTACACCTTC
d_call: TRBD1; j_call: TRBJ1-1; clone_size: once; v_call: TRBV2; cdr3_aa: CASSEARGQIEAFF; cdr3_nt: TGTGCCAGCAGTGAAGCGCGGGGACAGATAGAAGCTTTCTTT
d_call: .; j_call: TRBJ2-7; clone_size: .; v_call: TRBV27; cdr3_aa: CASSLFRRDRRYEQYF; cdr3_nt: TGTGCCAGCAGTTTATTTAGGCGGGACAGACGCTACGAGCAGTACTTC
d_call: TRBD2; j_call: TRBJ2-5; clone_size: .; v_call: TRBV4-1; cdr3_aa: CASSLGLAGLQETQYF; cdr3_nt: TGCGCCAGCAGCTTAGGACTAGCGGGGCTCCAAGAGACCCAGTACTTC
d_call: TRBD2; j_call: TRBJ2-7; clone_size: .; v_call: TRBV28; cdr3_aa: CASSFPPSGRAEQYF; cdr3_nt: TGTGCCAGCAGTTTCCCCCCCAGCGGGAGGGCCGAGCAGTACTTC
d_call: .; j_call: TRBJ1-6; clone_size: .; v_call: TRBV5-5; cdr3_aa: CASSRRGGDSYNSPLHF; cdr3_nt: TGTGCCAGCAGTCGGAGGGGTGGGGATTCCTATAATTCACCCCTCCACTTT
d_call: TRBD2; j_call: TRBJ2-2; clone_size: .; v_call: TRBV5-1; cdr3_aa: CASSLVLAGNGGELFF; cdr3_nt: TGCGCCAGCAGCTTGGTATTAGCGGGAAATGGCGGGGAGCTGTTTTTT
d_call: .; j_call: TRBJ2-7; clone_size: .; v_call: TRBV6-5; cdr3_aa: CASGGENYEQYF; cdr3_nt: TGTGCCAGCGGAGGGGAGAACTACGAGCAGTACTTC
d_call: .; j_call: TRBJ2-7; clone_size: .; v_call: TRBV6-5; cdr3_aa: CATSSGRLTYEQYF; cdr3_nt: TGTGCCACATCATCAGGGAGGTTAACCTACGAGCAGTACTTC
d_call: TRBD2; j_call: TRBJ2-3; clone_size: .; v_call: TRBV11-2; cdr3_aa: CASSRVSLGRGTDTQYF; cdr3_nt: TGTGCCAGCAGCCGCGTTTCTCTCGGGAGGGGGACAGATACGCAGTATTTT
d_call: TRBD2; j_call: TRBJ2-3; clone_size: .; v_call: TRBV5-6; cdr3_aa: CASSSSGSYGDTQYF; cdr3_nt: TGTGCCAGCAGCAGTAGCGGGAGCTACGGAGATACGCAGTATTTT
d_call: TRBD1; j_call: TRBJ1-3; clone_size: many; v_call: TRBV2; cdr3_aa: CASSPTGPVGNTIYF; cdr3_nt: TGTGCCAGCAGTCCGACAGGGCCGGTCGGAAACACCATATATTTT